The 22 T cell receptor beta chains below come from one sample, sequenced in a study of blood T cell repertoires in COVID-19. The protocol was immunoSEQ multiplex PCR, while the TCRdb copy is restricted to in-frame clones and leaves out a portion. The data show about 250,000 clones, about 80% seen once. The sequencing input was peripheral blood. Source of these receptors: a man at least 80 years old with acute or convalescent COVID-19.

This clone appeared a few times. The V call is TRBV7-9, the J call TRBJ1-3, with D tentatively TRBD1 (6 bases). Between the trimmed V and J ends, which lost 5 bases and 7 bases, there was a span of 15 bases. CDR1 and CDR2 (germline): SEHNR, FQNEAQ (reference sequence). The CDR3 covers 14 residues. The CDR3, as DNA: TGTGCCAGCAGCCCTACAGGGTTAGGGAACACCATATATTTT. Residues: CASSPTGLGNTIYF.

The chain links TRBV5-5 to TRBJ1-5; TRBD1 matches 10 bases. The CDR3 covers 16 residues. The V segment lost 0 bases and the J segment 2 bases; nucleotides outside the gene matches: 2. CDR1 is SGHKS and CDR2 is YYEKEE in the germline V gene (reference sequence). The CDR3 nucleotides read TGTGCCAGCAGCTTGGTCGGGACAGGGGGCAATCAGCCCCAGCATTTT. This encodes CASSLVGTGGNQPQHF.

The sample holds one count of this clone. The rearrangement uses TRBV12-2 and TRBJ1-5; the D segment call TRBD1 is taken from the table without a DNA check. TRBV12-2 is given as a pseudogene. This CDR3 region has 15 residues. This CDR3 is CASRLAGQQNQPQHF. The CDR3 DNA sequence: TGTGCAAGTCGCTTAGCAGGACAGCAAAATCAGCCCCAGCATTTT.

The chain employs TRBV3-1 (or the pseudogene TRBV3-2) and TRBJ1-3, with TRBD1 identical over 7 bases. In germline, CDR1 is LGHDT, CDR2 YNNKEL (reference sequence). After removal of 2 bases from V and 1 base from J, the junction contained 5 bases not matched to a gene. The CDR3 is made up of 16 amino acids. This chain's CDR3 is CASSQLTGKSGNTIYF. CDR3 in DNA: TGTGCCAGCAGCCAACTGACAGGGAAGTCTGGAAACACCATATATTTT.

The chain recombines TRBV18 with TRBJ2-1, with 8 bases matching TRBD2. The ends lost 2 bases at V and 10 bases at J; junction bases unmatched: 4. The CDR3 consists of 13 residues. CDR1 is KGHSH, CDR2 LQKENI, per germline. The CDR3 region has the DNA TGTGCCAGCTCACCAGCACTAGCGGAAGAGCAGTTCTTC. Protein sequence: CASSPALAEEQFF.

This chain joins TRBV5-1 and TRBJ1-3, with a weak D call TRBD1 (5 bases). Germline-derived CDR1 and CDR2 are SGHRS and YFSETQ. V dropped 4 bases and J dropped 10 bases, with 18 bases sitting between them. The CDR3 sequence is 14 residues long. The CDR3 DNA follows: TGCGCCAGCAGCACCGGGACCCCGGGAGGTACCATATATTTT. This gives the protein CASSTGTPGGTIYF.

This clone was seen just once. The chain is built from TRBV9 and TRBJ1-5; tentatively, D is TRBD1 (6 bases). CDR3 length: 15 amino acids. Germline V gene data show CDR1 as SGDLS and CDR2 as YYNGEE. Between the trimmed V and J ends, which lost 4 bases and 4 bases, there was a span of 15 bases. The CDR3 loop reads CASSLGQRGNQPQHF. The CDR3 DNA reads as TGTGCCAGCAGCCTCGGACAGAGGGGAAATCAGCCCCAGCATTTT.

This clone has just one count. The chain has TRBV5-1 and TRBJ2-1; 11 bases match TRBD2. The CDR3 runs to 15 residues. Trimming took 4 bases from V and 7 from J; bases not matched to a gene: 7. Per germline, CDR1 SGHRS and CDR2 YFSETQ. CDR3 DNA sequence: TGCGCCAGCAGCGTAGCGGGGGGGCCGGTGAATGAGCAGTTCTTC. Its protein product is CASSVAGGPVNEQFF. Filled out from reference TRBV5-1 and TRBJ2-1, the complete variable domain reads KAGVTQTPRYLIKTRGQQVTLSCSPISGHRSVSWYQQTPGQGLQFLFEYFSETQRNKGNFPGRFSGRQFSNSRSEMNVSTLELGDSALYLCASSVAGGPVNEQFFGPGTRLTVL.

This clone was found once. Written as DNA, the CDR3 is TGTGCCACCATTCCGGGACTAACCTCCACCTACGAGCAGTACTTC. It yields the protein CATIPGLTSTYEQYF. This chain connects TRBV24-1 to TRBJ2-7, with 7 bases fitting TRBD2. The CDR3 covers 15 residues. V shed 8 bases, J shed 2 bases, and the junction held 11 bases outside the gene matches. CDR1 KGHDR and CDR2 SFDVKD come from the germline V gene.

This chain joins TRBV7-2 and TRBJ1-2, with D possibly matching TRBD1 (6 bases). V was pared by 7 bases and J by 4 bases, with 16 bases between. The CDR3 sequence is 14 residues long. Germline values: CDR1 SGHTA, CDR2 FQGNSA. The CDR3 protein is CASTPRDTLYGYTF. CDR3 in DNA: TGTGCCAGCACCCCCCGGGACACCCTCTATGGCTACACCTTC.

This clone turned up a few times. The chain employs TRBV5-4 and TRBJ1-1; TRBD1 agrees at 7 bases. The V segment lost 0 bases and the J segment 8 bases; nucleotides outside the gene matches: 4. The CDR3 loop spans 13 amino acids. CDR1 and CDR2 (germline): SGHNT, YYREEE (reference sequence). CDR3 coding DNA: TGTGCCAGCAGCTTGGAGGCGGACAGGGAAGCTTTCTTT. Amino acid sequence: CASSLEADREAFF.

The chain is built from TRBV2 and TRBJ1-1; D remains ambiguous. V was trimmed by 0 bases and J by 8 bases, leaving 13 bases between them. The CDR3 is 14 residues long. In germline, CDR1 is SNHLY, CDR2 FYNNEI. This CDR3 is CASSEALRQQEAFF. Written as DNA, the CDR3 is TGTGCCAGCAGTGAAGCGCTTCGACAACAAGAAGCTTTCTTT.

The chain is built from TRBV3-1 (or the pseudogene TRBV3-2) and TRBJ1-1, with TRBD1 matching 7 bases. The CDR3 runs to 11 residues. Germline values: CDR1 LGHDT, CDR2 YNNKEL (reference sequence). V lost 6 bases to trimming and J lost 8 bases; unmatched junction nucleotides: 3. CDR3 sequence: CASRDRTEAFF. DNA for the CDR3: TGTGCCAGCAGGGACAGGACCGAAGCTTTCTTT.

The table lists this clone with a count of one. The chain links TRBV6-6 to TRBJ2-5; TRBD1 is a possible D gene (5 bases). V lost 6 bases and J lost 4, with 15 bases in between. This CDR3 has 14 amino acids. The germline V gene encodes CDR1 MNHNY and CDR2 SVGAGI (reference sequence). The chain's CDR3 is CASRDLGVVETQYF. Written as DNA, the CDR3 is TGTGCCAGCAGAGACCTAGGGGTTGTAGAGACCCAGTACTTC.

As concerns this clone: The sample contains more than one DNA sequence encoding this CDR3. This chain uses TRBV30 with TRBJ2-7; perhaps TRBD2 as D (6 bases). Germline V gene sequence: CDR1 GTSNPN, CDR2 SVGIG (reference sequence). The length of the CDR3 is 14 residues. V was pared by 0 bases and J by 1 base, with 10 bases between. This CDR3 is CAWSVLGGSYEQYF. CDR3 bases: TGTGCCTGGAGTGTACTGGGGGGTTCCTACGAGCAGTACTTC.

This rearrangement joins TRBV30 to TRBJ2-3, with D perhaps matching TRBD1 (6 bases). Trimming pared 0 bases from V and 5 bases from J, leaving 12 bases between. CDR1 and CDR2 (germline): GTSNPN, SVGIG (reference sequence). The CDR3 totals 14 residues. CDR3 amino acids: CAWSVGGLGDTQYF. The CDR3 DNA reads as TGTGCCTGGAGTGTAGGGGGATTGGGAGATACGCAGTATTTT.

The J gene is TRBJ1-4, the V gene TRBV7-2, with TRBD1 as a possible D gene (5 bases). Trimming pared 1 base from V and 14 bases from J, leaving 11 bases between. CDR3 length: 12 residues. The V gene's germline CDR1 is SGHTA and CDR2 FQGNSA. The CDR3: CASSLDGRGLFF. CDR3 DNA: TGTGCCAGCAGCTTAGATGGGAGGGGCCTGTTTTTT.

This chain uses TRBV18 with TRBJ1-3; D gene unclear. The CDR3 has 17 residues. The germline V and J ends were trimmed by 0 bases and 0 bases, with 12 bases remaining between them. Per germline, CDR1 KGHSH and CDR2 LQKENI. The CDR3 here is CASSPPTGIYSGNTIYF. CDR3 nucleotide sequence: TGTGCCAGCTCACCACCGACGGGAATCTACTCTGGAAACACCATATATTTT.

The genes are TRBV19 and TRBJ2-7; maybe TRBD2 (5 bases). Trimming cost V 3 bases and J 3 bases, with 9 bases left between them. The germline V gene encodes CDR1 LNHDA and CDR2 SQIVND (reference sequence). This CDR3 is 13 amino acids long. The CDR3 loop reads CASSMGGGYEQYF. CDR3 DNA: TGTGCCAGTAGTATGGGTGGAGGCTACGAGCAGTACTTC.

The V and J genes are TRBV11-2 and TRBJ2-7; weak D call: TRBD2 (6 bases). The CDR3 is 14 amino acids. Per germline, CDR1 SGHAT and CDR2 FQNNGV. V was pared by 1 base and J by 3 bases, with 10 bases between. The CDR3 DNA follows: TGTGCCAGCAGCTTAGTCACGGGAGTCTACGAGCAGTACTTC. Its translation is CASSLVTGVYEQYF.

The chain recombines TRBV7-2 with TRBJ1-5; 7 positions match TRBD1. The CDR3 is 17 amino acids. CDR1 SGHTA and CDR2 FQGNSA come from the germline V gene. The V and J ends lost 1 base and 4 bases, in that order; junction bases with no gene match: 10. Written as DNA, the CDR3 is TGTGCCAGCAGCTTAGACGGATGGGGCAGGGGGAATCAGCCCCAGCATTTT. It yields the protein CASSLDGWGRGNQPQHF.

The genes are TRBV18 and TRBJ1-3, with 8 nucleotides matching TRBD1. The CDR3 runs 15 residues. Germline trimming cut 3 bases from V and 7 bases from J; bases unmatched to any gene: 8. CDR1 and CDR2 (germline): KGHSH, LQKENI. The CDR3, as DNA: TGTGCCAGCTCACCTCGGACAGGGTCGTTGAACACCATATATTTT. This gives the protein CASSPRTGSLNTIYF.